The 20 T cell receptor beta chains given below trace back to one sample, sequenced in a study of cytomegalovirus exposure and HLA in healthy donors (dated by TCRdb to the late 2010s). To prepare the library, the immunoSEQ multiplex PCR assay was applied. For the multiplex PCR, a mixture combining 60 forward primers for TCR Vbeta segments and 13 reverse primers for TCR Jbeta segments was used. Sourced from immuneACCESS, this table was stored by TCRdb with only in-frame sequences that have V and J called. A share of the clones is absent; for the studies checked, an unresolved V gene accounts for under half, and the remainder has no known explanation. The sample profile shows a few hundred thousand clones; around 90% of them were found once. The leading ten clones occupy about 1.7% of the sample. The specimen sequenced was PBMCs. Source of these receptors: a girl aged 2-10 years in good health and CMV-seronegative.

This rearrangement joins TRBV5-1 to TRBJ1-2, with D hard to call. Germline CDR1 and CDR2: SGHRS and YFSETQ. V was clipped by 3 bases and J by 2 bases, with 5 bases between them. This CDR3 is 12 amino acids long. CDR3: CASSSGNYGYTF. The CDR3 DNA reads TGCGCCAGCAGCTCCGGGAACTATGGCTACACCTTC.

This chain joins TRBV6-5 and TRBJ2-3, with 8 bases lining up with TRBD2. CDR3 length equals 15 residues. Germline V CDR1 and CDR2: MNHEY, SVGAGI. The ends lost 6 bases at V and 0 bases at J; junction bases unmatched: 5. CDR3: CASSYRGGSTDTQYF. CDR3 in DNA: TGTGCCAGCAGCTATCGGGGGGGGAGCACAGATACGCAGTATTTT.

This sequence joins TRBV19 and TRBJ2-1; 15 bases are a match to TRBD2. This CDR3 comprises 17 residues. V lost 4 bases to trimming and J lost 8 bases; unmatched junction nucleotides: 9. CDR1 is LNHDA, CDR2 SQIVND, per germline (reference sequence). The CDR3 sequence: CASSTPGLAGGGHEQFF. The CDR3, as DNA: TGTGCCAGTAGTACACCGGGACTAGCGGGAGGTGGCCATGAGCAGTTCTTC.

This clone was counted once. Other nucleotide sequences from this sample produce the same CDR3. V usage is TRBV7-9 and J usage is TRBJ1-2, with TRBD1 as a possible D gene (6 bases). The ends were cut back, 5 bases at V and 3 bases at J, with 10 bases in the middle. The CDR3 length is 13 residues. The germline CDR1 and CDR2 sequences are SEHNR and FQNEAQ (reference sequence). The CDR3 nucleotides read TGTGCCAGCAGCCTGGGGGCTCACTATGGCTACACCTTC. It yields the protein CASSLGAHYGYTF.

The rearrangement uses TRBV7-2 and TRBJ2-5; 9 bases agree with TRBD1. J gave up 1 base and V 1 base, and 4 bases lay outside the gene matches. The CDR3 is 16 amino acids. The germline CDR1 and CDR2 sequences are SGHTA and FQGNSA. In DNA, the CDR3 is TGTGCCAGCAGCTTAGGAGACAGGGGGTCCCAAGAGACCCAGTACTTC. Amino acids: CASSLGDRGSQETQYF.

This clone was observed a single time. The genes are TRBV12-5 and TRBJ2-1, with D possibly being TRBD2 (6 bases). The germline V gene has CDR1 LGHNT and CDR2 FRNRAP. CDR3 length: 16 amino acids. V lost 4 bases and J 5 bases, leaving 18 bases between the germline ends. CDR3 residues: CASGSEGRGLHNEQFF. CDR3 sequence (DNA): TGTGCTAGTGGTTCCGAGGGGCGGGGTCTGCACAATGAGCAGTTCTTC.

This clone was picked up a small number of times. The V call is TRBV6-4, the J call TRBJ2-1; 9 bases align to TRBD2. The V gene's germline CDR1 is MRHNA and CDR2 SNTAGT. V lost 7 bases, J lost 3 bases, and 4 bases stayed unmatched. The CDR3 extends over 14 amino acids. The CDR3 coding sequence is TGTGCCAGCAAAATAGCGGGAGACTACAATGAGCAGTTCTTC. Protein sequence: CASKIAGDYNEQFF.

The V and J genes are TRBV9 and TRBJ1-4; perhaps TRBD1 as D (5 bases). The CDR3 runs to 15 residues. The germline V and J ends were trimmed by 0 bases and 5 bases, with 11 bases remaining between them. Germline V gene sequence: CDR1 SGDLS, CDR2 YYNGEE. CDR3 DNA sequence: TGTGCCAGCAGCGTAGCTTTACAGGAGAATGAAAAACTGTTTTTT. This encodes CASSVALQENEKLFF.

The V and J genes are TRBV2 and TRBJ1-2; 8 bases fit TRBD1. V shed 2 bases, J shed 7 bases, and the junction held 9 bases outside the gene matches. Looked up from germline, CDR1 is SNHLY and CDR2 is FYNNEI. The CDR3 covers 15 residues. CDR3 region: CASSEQGASLSGYTF. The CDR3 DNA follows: TGTGCCAGCAGTGAACAGGGGGCGAGTCTTTCTGGCTACACCTTC.

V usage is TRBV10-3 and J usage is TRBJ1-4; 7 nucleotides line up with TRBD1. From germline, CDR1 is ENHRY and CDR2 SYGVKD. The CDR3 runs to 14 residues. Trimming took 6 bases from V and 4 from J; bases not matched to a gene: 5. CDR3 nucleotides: TGTGCCATCAGCCCGGGACAGATTAATGAAAAACTGTTTTTT. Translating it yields CAISPGQINEKLFF.

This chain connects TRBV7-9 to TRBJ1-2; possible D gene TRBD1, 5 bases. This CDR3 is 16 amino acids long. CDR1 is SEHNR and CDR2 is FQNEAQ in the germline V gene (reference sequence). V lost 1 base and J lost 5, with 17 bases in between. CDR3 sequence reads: CASSLEVGRDSYGYTF. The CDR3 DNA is TGTGCCAGCAGCTTAGAGGTTGGCAGGGACTCTTATGGCTACACCTTC.

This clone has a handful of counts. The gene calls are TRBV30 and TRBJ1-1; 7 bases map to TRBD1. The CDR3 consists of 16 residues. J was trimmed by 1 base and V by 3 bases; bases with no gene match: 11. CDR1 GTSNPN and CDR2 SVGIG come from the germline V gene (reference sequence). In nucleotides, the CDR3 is TGTGCCTGGAGCGCCTGGGCCGGGACAGAGAACACTGAAGCTTTCTTT. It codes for CAWSAWAGTENTEAFF.

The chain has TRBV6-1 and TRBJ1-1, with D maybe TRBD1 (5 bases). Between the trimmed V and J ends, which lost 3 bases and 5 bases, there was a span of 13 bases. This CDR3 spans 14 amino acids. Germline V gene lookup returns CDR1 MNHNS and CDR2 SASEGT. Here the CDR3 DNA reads TGTGCCAGCAGTGAGGGCGGGGGATTGACTGAAGCTTTCTTT. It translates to CASSEGGGLTEAFF.

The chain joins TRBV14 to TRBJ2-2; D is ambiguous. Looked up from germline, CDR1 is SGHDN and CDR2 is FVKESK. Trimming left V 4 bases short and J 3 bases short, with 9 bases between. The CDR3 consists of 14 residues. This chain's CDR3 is CASSPLRYTGELFF. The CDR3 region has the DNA TGTGCCAGCAGCCCTCTACGATACACCGGGGAGCTGTTTTTT.

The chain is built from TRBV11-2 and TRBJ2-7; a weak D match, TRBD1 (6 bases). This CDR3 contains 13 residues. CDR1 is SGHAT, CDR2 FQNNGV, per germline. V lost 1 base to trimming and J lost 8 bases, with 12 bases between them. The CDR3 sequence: CASSLVGGLKQYF. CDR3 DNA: TGTGCCAGCAGCTTAGTTGGGGGCCTCAAGCAGTACTTC.

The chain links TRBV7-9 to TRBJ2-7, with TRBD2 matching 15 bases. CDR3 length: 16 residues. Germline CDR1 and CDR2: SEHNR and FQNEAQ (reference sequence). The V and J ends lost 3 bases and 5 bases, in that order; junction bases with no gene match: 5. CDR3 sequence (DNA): TGTGCCAGCAGCTTCCTGGGACTAGCGGGAGGAGACGAGCAGTACTTC. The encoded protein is CASSFLGLAGGDEQYF.

CDR3 region: CASSLPPQGLEYNEQFF. CDR3 in DNA: TGTGCCAGCAGCTTACCCCCTCAGGGACTAGAGTACAATGAGCAGTTCTTC. The chain joins TRBV7-2 to TRBJ2-1; 8 bases match TRBD2. V was clipped by 2 bases and J by 4 bases; unmatched bases: 10. This CDR3 contains 17 residues. Germline assignment: CDR1 SGHTA and CDR2 FQGNSA.

CDR3 coding DNA: TGTGCCAGCAGCTTGGGACAGGCTGAAAAACTGTTTTTT. Amino acid sequence: CASSLGQAEKLFF. This chain links TRBV7-2 with TRBJ1-4, with 8 bases identical to TRBD1. The junction had 1 base not matched to a gene; V was cut back by 3 bases and J by 7 bases. The CDR3 totals 13 residues. In germline, CDR1 is SGHTA, CDR2 FQGNSA.

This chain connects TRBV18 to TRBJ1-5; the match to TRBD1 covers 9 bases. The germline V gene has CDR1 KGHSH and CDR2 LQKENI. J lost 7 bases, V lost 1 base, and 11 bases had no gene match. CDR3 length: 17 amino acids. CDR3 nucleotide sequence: TGTGCCAGCTCACCACTCGAGACAGGGGGGACAGGGCAGCCCCAGCATTTT. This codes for CASSPLETGGTGQPQHF.

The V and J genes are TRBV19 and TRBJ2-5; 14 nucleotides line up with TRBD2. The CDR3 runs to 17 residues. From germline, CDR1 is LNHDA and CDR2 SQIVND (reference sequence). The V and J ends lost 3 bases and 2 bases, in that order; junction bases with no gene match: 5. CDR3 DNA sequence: TGTGCCAGTAGTATCCCAGGACTAGCGGGGGGTCAAGAGACCCAGTACTTC. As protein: CASSIPGLAGGQETQYF. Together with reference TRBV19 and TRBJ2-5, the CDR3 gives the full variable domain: DGGITQSPKYLFRKEGQNVTLSCEQNLNHDAMYWYRQDPGQGLRLIYYSQIVNDFQKGDIAEGYSVSREKKESFPLTVTSAQKNPTAFYLCASSIPGLAGGQETQYFGPGTRLLVL.